Shown below are 27 T cell receptor beta chains from a single sample sequenced in a study of blood T cell repertoires in COVID-19 (dated by TCRdb to the early 2020s). Libraries were built with the immunoSEQ multiplex PCR assay. TCRdb's version of the immuneACCESS table is confined to in-frame rearrangements and falls short of the full clone set. An unresolved V gene accounts for under half of the shortfall where checked; the remainder is of unknown origin. This sample is represented by around 260,000 clones; 75% to 90% of them were singletons. The ten biggest clones cover nearly 2% of the sample. Sequenced input: peripheral blood. Every receptor here comes from a man aged 25 to 45 with active or convalescent COVID-19.

The CDR3 DNA is TGTGCCAGCAGTTACATCGGGGGGAGCAATCAGCCCCAGCATTTT. The encoded protein is CASSYIGGSNQPQHF. This chain connects TRBV6-5 to TRBJ1-5, with D possibly being TRBD1 (5 bases). Germline V gives CDR1 MNHEY, CDR2 SVGAGI. This CDR3 contains 15 residues. The ends were cut back, 2 bases at V and 1 base at J, with 9 bases in the middle.

J is TRBJ2-7 and V is TRBV11-2; 12 positions agree with TRBD2. The CDR3 is made up of 14 amino acids. Trimming cost V 4 bases and J 6 bases; bases outside gene matches: 4. Germline V gene sequence: CDR1 SGHAT, CDR2 FQNNGV. CDR3 residues: CASSSTSGGTEQYF. The DNA of the CDR3 is TGTGCCAGCAGCTCGACTAGCGGGGGAACCGAGCAGTACTTC.

The chain carries TRBV30 and TRBJ1-3; D ambiguous. The ends were cut back, 0 bases at V and 6 bases at J, with 12 bases in the middle. The germline V gene has CDR1 GTSNPN and CDR2 SVGIG (reference sequence). The CDR3 is made up of 14 amino acids. CDR3 sequence reads: CAWSVGPSVNTIYF. CDR3 in DNA: TGTGCCTGGAGTGTCGGTCCTTCCGTAAACACCATATATTTT.

The gene calls are TRBV19 and TRBJ2-7; 7 bases are shared with TRBD1. CDR1 is LNHDA and CDR2 is SQIVND in the germline V gene (reference sequence). V dropped 2 bases and J dropped 4; count of bases not matched to a gene: 5. The length of the CDR3 is 14 residues. CDR3 bases: TGTGCCAGTAGTATAAAGGGGGCGCGGTACGAGCAGTACTTC. Amino acid sequence: CASSIKGARYEQYF.

CDR3 protein: CASSQWGQLSNEQFF. DNA for the CDR3: TGTGCCAGCAGCCAATGGGGGCAGCTAAGCAATGAGCAGTTCTTC. The chain has TRBV3-1 (or the pseudogene TRBV3-2) and TRBJ2-1; a possible D gene is TRBD1 (6 bases). Germline values: CDR1 LGHDT, CDR2 YNNKEL (reference sequence). This CDR3 has 15 amino acids. V dropped 2 bases and J dropped 6 bases, with 14 bases sitting between them.

J is TRBJ2-1 and V is TRBV3-1 (or the pseudogene TRBV3-2); D may be TRBD2 (6 bases). V was pared by 4 bases and J by 3 bases, with 16 bases between. CDR3 length: 16 residues. CDR1 LGHDT and CDR2 YNNKEL come from the germline V gene (reference sequence). CDR3 region: CASSPPSGGVYNEQFF. CDR3 in DNA: TGTGCCAGCAGCCCCCCCTCTGGCGGGGTCTACAATGAGCAGTTCTTC.

The chain has TRBV20-1 and TRBJ1-1, with D uncertain. The germline V and J ends were trimmed by 6 bases and 6 bases, with 5 bases remaining between them. The CDR3 length is 9 residues. Germline loops: CDR1 DFQATT, CDR2 SNEGSKA (reference sequence). In DNA form, the CDR3 reads TGCAGTGCGTCAGCTGAAGCTTTCTTT. It translates to CSASAEAFF.

Here the CDR3 reads CASSYLGANQPQHF. As DNA, the CDR3 is TGTGCCAGCAGTTACCTAGGGGCTAATCAGCCCCAGCATTTT. The gene calls are TRBV6-5 and TRBJ1-5, with D perhaps TRBD1 (5 bases). V lost 2 bases and J lost 4, with 9 bases in between. Germline values: CDR1 MNHEY, CDR2 SVGAGI. This CDR3 has 14 residues.

In its sample, this clone was seen once. The chain links TRBV5-8 to TRBJ2-7, with D perhaps TRBD1 (6 bases). Germline V gene data show CDR1 as SGHTS and CDR2 as YDEGEE. Deletions cut 2 bases from V and 6 bases from J, with 15 bases between. The CDR3 contains 14 residues. The CDR3 loop is CASSFGRGWSEQYF. The CDR3 region has the DNA TGTGCCAGCAGCTTCGGCAGGGGTTGGTCCGAGCAGTACTTC.

The chain is built from TRBV19 and TRBJ1-1, with no clear D. The CDR3 is made up of 12 amino acids. The ends were cut back, 5 bases at V and 4 bases at J, with 8 bases in the middle. Germline loops: CDR1 LNHDA, CDR2 SQIVND (reference sequence). In DNA, the CDR3 is TGTGCCAGTAGTCCTTTGAGCACTGAAGCTTTCTTT. It codes for CASSPLSTEAFF.

The rearrangement uses TRBV6-5 and TRBJ1-6; no clear D. CDR3 length: 13 residues. Between the trimmed V and J ends, which lost 6 bases and 9 bases, there was a span of 12 bases. Germline V gene sequence: CDR1 MNHEY, CDR2 SVGAGI. CDR3 amino acids: CASRRGKGSPLHF. In DNA, the CDR3 is TGTGCCAGCAGACGCGGGAAAGGTTCACCCCTCCACTTT.

This chain connects TRBV5-1 to TRBJ2-7, with 7 bases aligning to TRBD1. V lost 4 bases to trimming and J lost 5 bases; unmatched junction nucleotides: 9. Germline-derived CDR1 and CDR2 are SGHRS and YFSETQ. The CDR3 runs 14 residues. Here the CDR3 reads CASSATGLGDEQYF. In DNA, the CDR3 is TGCGCCAGCAGCGCGACAGGGTTGGGCGACGAGCAGTACTTC.

This chain connects TRBV25-1 to TRBJ1-6; TRBD1 aligns across 10 bases. After removal of 6 bases from V and 10 bases from J, the junction contained 9 bases not matched to a gene. The CDR3 loop spans 15 amino acids. Germline-derived CDR1 and CDR2 are MGHDK and SYGVNS. The CDR3 DNA reads as TGTGCCAGCAGACAGTCCGGGACAGGGGACTCACCCCTCCACTTT. Translation gives CASRQSGTGDSPLHF.

This sequence joins TRBV6-2 or TRBV6-3 and TRBJ2-4; 8 bases fit TRBD2. The CDR3 runs 17 residues. Germline-derived CDR1 and CDR2 are MNHEY and SVGEGT. Trimming at V came to 0 bases and at J to 1 base, leaving 5 bases not matched to a gene. The CDR3 spells CASSYSVGGAAKNIQYF. CDR3 nucleotide sequence: TGTGCCAGCAGTTACTCGGTCGGGGGGGCGGCCAAAAACATTCAGTACTTC.

This clone appeared many times. The chain is built from TRBV2 and TRBJ1-5, with 7 bases lining up with TRBD1. The CDR3 is made up of 13 amino acids. V trimming: 6 bases; J trimming: 7 bases; junction bases outside the gene matches: 6. CDR1 is SNHLY and CDR2 is FYNNEI in the germline V gene. CDR3 in DNA: TGTGCCAGCAGCGCACAGGGGATCCAGCCCCAGCATTTT. Amino acids: CASSAQGIQPQHF.

This chain uses TRBV3-1 (or the pseudogene TRBV3-2) with TRBJ1-2; TRBD1 is a possible D gene (6 bases). CDR1 and CDR2 (germline): LGHDT, YNNKEL (reference sequence). CDR3 length: 13 residues. Trimming stripped 5 bases from V and 7 bases from J, with 14 bases between. CDR3 amino acids: CASSSQGKGGYTF. The CDR3 DNA reads as TGTGCCAGCAGCTCACAGGGTAAGGGTGGCTACACCTTC.

The rearrangement uses TRBV5-1 and TRBJ2-6, with 7 bases aligning to TRBD1. CDR1 SGHRS and CDR2 YFSETQ come from the germline V gene. This CDR3 has 16 amino acids. V dropped 3 bases and J dropped 0; count of bases not matched to a gene: 3. The CDR3 nucleotides are TGCGCCAGCAGCTACACAGGGGACTCTGGGGCCAACGTCCTGACTTTC. Residues: CASSYTGDSGANVLTF.

The V gene is TRBV6-1, the J gene TRBJ1-2, with D tentatively TRBD1 (5 bases). V lost 3 bases to trimming and J lost 2 bases, with 16 bases between them. Germline V gene lookup returns CDR1 MNHNS and CDR2 SASEGT. The CDR3 sequence is 16 residues long. The chain's CDR3 is CASSDYWGGANYGYTF. The CDR3 DNA is TGTGCCAGCAGTGACTATTGGGGAGGGGCGAACTATGGCTACACCTTC.

The table lists this clone with a few counts. V usage is TRBV27 and J usage is TRBJ1-1; D gene uncertain. The germline V gene has CDR1 MNHEY and CDR2 SMNVEV (reference sequence). This CDR3 has 13 residues. V shed 7 bases and J shed 2 bases, with 11 bases lying between them. The CDR3 nucleotides are TGTGCCAGCACGACTTCAGATAACACTGAAGCTTTCTTT. This encodes CASTTSDNTEAFF.

This chain's CDR3 is CAWRKSLRVPRQGGDNEQFF. The CDR3 DNA is TGTGCCTGGAGAAAGTCCCTACGGGTCCCAAGACAGGGTGGTGACAATGAGCAGTTCTTC. The V and J genes are TRBV30 and TRBJ2-1, with 7 bases that match TRBD1. Germline V lookup: CDR1 GTSNPN, CDR2 SVGIG (reference sequence). This CDR3 is built from 20 residues. The junction had 25 bases not matched to a gene; V was cut back by 3 bases and J by 5 bases. The entire variable domain, with the rest obtained from reference TRBV30 and TRBJ2-1, is as follows: SQTIHQWPATLVQPVGSPLSLECTVEGTSNPNLYWYRQAAGRGLQLLFYSVGIGQISSEVPQNLSASRPQDRQFILSSKKLLLSDSGFYLCAWRKSLRVPRQGGDNEQFFGPGTRLTVL.

The V call is TRBV7-2, the J call TRBJ2-7; D is undetermined. Germline CDR1 is SGHTA and CDR2 is FQGNSA. V dropped 5 bases and J dropped 4 bases, with 9 bases sitting between them. The CDR3 contains 12 residues. The CDR3 sequence is CASSRSGYEQYF. The CDR3 region has the DNA TGTGCCAGCAGCAGATCCGGGTACGAGCAGTACTTC.

A single count supports this clone. The rearrangement joins TRBV28 to TRBJ1-6; the D gene is possibly TRBD1 (6 bases). This CDR3 contains 17 residues. V was clipped by 4 bases and J by 8 bases, with 21 bases between them. The germline CDR1 and CDR2 sequences are MDHEN and SYDVKM. This CDR3 is CASSSPQKGEDYSPLHF. DNA for the CDR3: TGTGCCAGCAGTTCTCCTCAAAAGGGGGAAGATTATTCACCCCTCCACTTT. The variable domain in full, with the rest retrieved from reference TRBV28 and TRBJ1-6, is DVKVTQSSRYLVKRTGEKVFLECVQDMDHENMFWYRQDPGLGLRLIYFSYDVKMKEKGDIPEGYSVSREKKERFSLILESASTNQTSMYLCASSSPQKGEDYSPLHFGNGTRLTVT.

The table lists this clone with a count of one. V usage is TRBV18 and J usage is TRBJ1-1, with a weak D call TRBD1 (6 bases). This CDR3 has 17 residues. The V end was cut by 2 bases, the J end by 0 bases, with 16 bases between. Per the germline V gene, CDR1 is KGHSH and CDR2 is LQKENI. CDR3 loop: CASSPIGGRDMNTEAFF. The CDR3, as DNA: TGTGCCAGCTCACCAATAGGGGGAAGGGACATGAACACTGAAGCTTTCTTT. The complete variable domain, with remaining parts taken from reference TRBV18 and TRBJ1-1, reads NAGVMQNPRHLVRRRGQEARLRCSPMKGHSHVYWYRQLPEEGLKFMVYLQKENIIDESGMPKERFSAEFPKEGPSILRIQQVVRGDSAAYFCASSPIGGRDMNTEAFFGQGTRLTVV.

The chain recombines TRBV4-3 with TRBJ2-1; possible D gene TRBD1, 5 bases. This CDR3 region has 17 residues. With 0 bases removed from V and 0 bases from J, the gap between germline ends came to 12 bases. CDR1 is LGHNA and CDR2 is YSLEER in the germline V gene. DNA for the CDR3: TGCGCCAGCAGCCAAGAATTGAGACAGAGCTCCTACAATGAGCAGTTCTTC. Translating gives CASSQELRQSSYNEQFF.

This sequence joins TRBV6-4 and TRBJ2-6; 10 nucleotides line up with TRBD1. The germline V gene encodes CDR1 MRHNA and CDR2 SNTAGT. The junction had 0 bases not matched to a gene; V was cut back by 4 bases and J by 0 bases. This CDR3 has 16 amino acids. The CDR3 DNA reads TGTGCCAGCAGTGGGACAGGGGGCTCTGGGGCCAACGTCCTGACTTTC. Translating gives CASSGTGGSGANVLTF.

J is TRBJ2-1 and V is TRBV11-3; D possibly corresponds to TRBD1 (6 bases). The V end lost 3 bases, the J end lost 8 bases, and 14 bases lay between the germline ends. CDR3 length equals 14 residues. CDR1 and CDR2 from the germline V gene are SGHNT and YENEEA. CDR3 protein: CASSLRGFIDEQFF. DNA for the CDR3: TGTGCCAGCAGCTTGAGGGGGTTTATCGATGAGCAGTTCTTC.

This chain links TRBV10-3 with TRBJ1-3, with D unresolved. The CDR3 sequence is 14 residues long. Trimming removed 3 bases at V and 4 bases at J, with 10 bases between. Per the germline V gene, CDR1 is ENHRY and CDR2 is SYGVKD. CDR3 sequence reads: CAISDTGSGNTIYF. In DNA, the CDR3 is TGTGCCATCAGTGATACCGGGTCGGGAAACACCATATATTTT.